Below, 20 T cell receptor beta chains from the same sample are listed, as sequenced in a study of OX40 agonist ivuxolimab in advanced cancers. Sequenced by immunoSEQ multiplex PCR; TCRdb stores in-frame clones only, minus some. The sample contains about 61,000 clones, about 88% of which appear only once. Sequences were derived from CD4+ or CD8+ T cells sorted from blood, sampled in a trial of the OX40 agonist ivuxolimab. The receptors originated from an adult with an advanced solid tumor such as melanoma, head and neck, liver or kidney cancer.

This rearrangement joins TRBV7-9 to TRBJ2-7, with a possible D match to TRBD1 (5 bases). CDR3 length equals 14 residues. Trimming left V 3 bases short and J 5 bases short, with 14 bases between. Germline V CDR1 and CDR2: SEHNR, FQNEAQ (reference sequence). The CDR3 coding sequence is TGTGCCAGCAGCTTCCAGGGCCAAGGCCACGAGCAGTACTTC. Amino acid sequence: CASSFQGQGHEQYF.

This chain connects TRBV15 to TRBJ2-1; no clear D gene. The CDR3 runs 14 residues. Germline CDR1 reads LNHNV; CDR2 reads YYDKDF (reference sequence). V was pared by 1 base and J by 10 bases, with 14 bases between. The CDR3 is CATSRGLDRREQFF. The CDR3 DNA is TGTGCCACCAGCAGAGGCCTTGACCGGCGAGAGCAGTTCTTC.

This rearrangement joins TRBV18 to TRBJ2-3; TRBD1 aligns across 8 bases. The V and J ends lost 3 bases and 7 bases, in that order; junction bases with no gene match: 12. This CDR3 has 16 residues. The germline V gene encodes CDR1 KGHSH and CDR2 LQKENI. The chain's CDR3 is CASSPPDRAPQNTQYF. The CDR3 DNA reads TGTGCCAGCTCACCGCCGGACAGGGCTCCCCAAAATACGCAGTATTTT.

The chain recombines TRBV12-5 with TRBJ1-1, with 7 nucleotides matching TRBD1. The CDR3 loop spans 15 amino acids. Trimming cost V 7 bases and J 3 bases; bases outside gene matches: 11. Germline values: CDR1 LGHNT, CDR2 FRNRAP. CDR3 coding DNA: TGTGCTAGTGCTACGGACAGGCAAAAACACACTGAAGCTTTCTTT. It specifies CASATDRQKHTEAFF.

The chain uses TRBV18 and TRBJ1-2; D gene uncertain. The V end lost 5 bases, the J end lost 4 bases, and 5 bases lay between the germline ends. Germline V gene sequence: CDR1 KGHSH, CDR2 LQKENI. This CDR3 has 11 amino acids. CDR3 region: CASSTSYGYTF. CDR3 in DNA: TGTGCCAGCTCAACCAGCTATGGCTACACCTTC.

This chain joins TRBV27 and TRBJ1-2, with TRBD1 identical over 9 bases. Germline values: CDR1 MNHEY, CDR2 SMNVEV (reference sequence). V gave up 7 bases and J gave up 1 base; unmatched junction bases: 4. CDR3 length: 14 amino acids. CDR3 nucleotides: TGTGCCAGCACCGCGGGACAGGGTAACTATGGCTACACCTTC. Translating it yields CASTAGQGNYGYTF.

V and J are TRBV5-6 and TRBJ2-1, with no clear D. The V gene's germline CDR1 is SGHDT and CDR2 YYEEEE. The CDR3 length is 13 residues. The V gene lost 4 bases and the J gene lost 7 bases, with 12 bases spanning the gap. In DNA, the CDR3 is TGTGCCAGCAGCACCCCTAACGTGAATGAGCAGTTCTTC. It encodes CASSTPNVNEQFF.

This sequence joins TRBV6-5 and TRBJ2-1, with 7 bases aligning to TRBD2. Trimming at V came to 1 base and at J to 5 bases, leaving 8 bases not matched to a gene. Germline V CDR1 and CDR2: MNHEY, SVGAGI. This CDR3 contains 16 residues. The CDR3 loop is CASSYLTGGGNNEQFF. The CDR3 DNA is TGTGCCAGCAGTTACTTGACTGGGGGGGGGAACAATGAGCAGTTCTTC.

As DNA, the CDR3 is TGTGCCAGCAGCCAGACTCTAGCGGGGGGCCTGTACAATGAGCAGTTCTTC. Its translation: CASSQTLAGGLYNEQFF. This chain connects TRBV4-2 to TRBJ2-1; TRBD2 aligns across 11 bases. The V and J ends lost 3 bases and 4 bases, in that order; junction bases with no gene match: 8. The CDR3 consists of 17 residues. In germline, CDR1 is LGHNA, CDR2 YNFKEQ.

The chain carries TRBV2 and TRBJ1-5; D is possibly TRBD1 (6 bases). The CDR3 is made up of 15 amino acids. Trimming cost V 5 bases and J 0 bases, with 11 bases left between them. Germline assignment: CDR1 SNHLY and CDR2 FYNNEI. The CDR3: CASSRQDNSNQPQHF. The CDR3 bases are TGTGCCAGCAGTCGACAGGACAATAGCAATCAGCCCCAGCATTTT.

In this sample, this clone turned up a few times. The V call is TRBV5-5, the J call TRBJ2-1; 11 positions agree with TRBD2. Unmatched junction bases numbered 6, after V lost 4 bases and J lost 3 bases. The CDR3 is made up of 16 amino acids. Germline CDR1 SGHKS, CDR2 YYEKEE (reference sequence). In DNA, the CDR3 is TGTGCCAGCAGCAGATCTAGCGGGGGGAACTACAATGAGCAGTTCTTC. Its translation is CASSRSSGGNYNEQFF.

The genes are TRBV5-8 and TRBJ1-5; possibly TRBD1 for D (5 bases). V gave up 0 bases and J gave up 2 bases, with 9 bases separating them. The CDR3 covers 15 residues. The germline V gene has CDR1 SGHTS and CDR2 YDEGEE. The CDR3, as DNA: TGTGCCAGCAGCTTGGAGGGGCTTGGCAATCAGCCCCAGCATTTT. Translating it yields CASSLEGLGNQPQHF.

The chain joins TRBV27 to TRBJ2-5; D is unclear. The germline V gene encodes CDR1 MNHEY and CDR2 SMNVEV (reference sequence). V lost 2 bases, J lost 2 bases, and 6 bases lay in between. The CDR3 is 13 residues long. Written as DNA, the CDR3 is TGTGCCAGCAGTTTAAGGCCACAAGAGACCCAGTACTTC. Translated, it gives CASSLRPQETQYF.

This chain joins TRBV2 and TRBJ1-2; TRBD1 is a possible D gene (5 bases). CDR1 SNHLY and CDR2 FYNNEI come from the germline V gene. CDR3 length: 15 residues. Trimming pared 7 bases from V and 0 bases from J, leaving 15 bases between. CDR3 region: CASTERRQPNYGYTF. CDR3 bases: TGTGCCAGCACCGAGCGGCGACAGCCTAACTATGGCTACACCTTC.

The rearrangement links TRBV5-5 to TRBJ2-7, with D possibly TRBD2 on 6 matching bases. The CDR3 has 15 residues. The V end lost 4 bases, the J end lost 3 bases, and 17 bases lay between the germline ends. From germline, CDR1 is SGHKS and CDR2 YYEKEE (reference sequence). CDR3 residues: CASSPEGGNHYEQYF. In nucleotides, the CDR3 is TGTGCCAGCAGCCCTGAGGGAGGAAACCACTACGAGCAGTACTTC.

The chain recombines TRBV5-1 with TRBJ2-3, with 9 bases that match TRBD1. The junction had 9 bases not matched to a gene; V was cut back by 4 bases and J by 3 bases. CDR1 SGHRS and CDR2 YFSETQ come from the germline V gene. The CDR3 is 16 residues long. CDR3 sequence (DNA): TGCGCCAGCAGCGGACGGGACAGGGCTGGAACAGATACGCAGTATTTT. It encodes CASSGRDRAGTDTQYF.

The V gene is TRBV1, the J gene TRBJ2-7; TRBD2, as called in the table, went unchecked against the DNA. TRBV1 is a pseudogene. The CDR3 sequence is 12 residues long. The CDR3 region has the DNA TGCACCAGCAGCCAAGATCGGGAAGAGCAGTACTTC. Encoded protein: CTSSQDREEQYF.

This rearrangement joins TRBV14 to TRBJ1-4, with a tentative D call TRBD1 (5 bases). This CDR3 has 14 amino acids. Germline assignment: CDR1 SGHDN and CDR2 FVKESK. Deletions cut 4 bases from V and 7 bases from J, with 13 bases between. The CDR3: CASSRERGGEKLFF. The CDR3 nucleotides read TGTGCCAGCAGCCGAGAACGGGGGGGTGAAAAACTGTTTTTT.

This chain connects TRBV5-1 to TRBJ1-4, with 7 bases fitting TRBD1. Germline loops: CDR1 SGHRS, CDR2 YFSETQ. The J segment lost 5 bases and the V segment lost 4 bases, leaving 8 bases of the junction unmatched. The CDR3 length is 15 residues. For the CDR3, the DNA is TGCGCCAGCAGCGGGGGATCACAGGGGAATGAAAAACTGTTTTTT. This sequence encodes CASSGGSQGNEKLFF.

The chain combines TRBV2 with TRBJ1-4, with unresolved D. This CDR3 is 11 amino acids long. V lost 5 bases and J lost 5, with 3 bases in between. Germline CDR1 is SNHLY and CDR2 is FYNNEI. The CDR3: CASSINEKLFF. The CDR3 bases are TGTGCCAGCAGTATAAATGAAAAACTGTTTTTT. The whole variable domain, filled in from reference TRBV2 and TRBJ1-4, reads EPEVTQTPSHQVTQMGQEVILRCVPISNHLYFYWYRQILGQKVEFLVSFYNNEISEKSEIFDDQFSVERPDGSNFTLKIRSTKLEDSAMYFCASSINEKLFFGSGTQLSVL.